A selection of T cell receptor beta chains follows, all from one sample in a study of cytomegalovirus exposure and HLA in healthy donors. Libraries were prepared by immunoSEQ multiplex PCR; TCRdb keeps only in-frame clonotypes and omits some of them. This listing includes approximately 110,000 clones. What was sequenced was PBMCs. These receptor sequences come from a man aged 18 to 30 in good health and CMV-seronegative. The CDR3 runs from the conserved cysteine through the conserved F or W. A D gene is named only where the DNA matches it firmly.

>TRBJ2-7|TRBV30|TRBD1
CAWSVQGNSYEQYF
TGTGCCTGGAGTGTACAGGGGAACTCCTACGAGCAGTACTTC
>TRBJ2-6|TRBV5-1|-
CASTPSAISGANVLTF
TGCGCCAGCACCCCATCAGCGATCTCTGGGGCCAACGTCCTGACTTTC
>TRBJ1-2|TRBV5-4|-
CASSATGWGYGYTF
TGTGCCAGCAGCGCGACAGGTTGGGGCTATGGCTACACCTTC
>TRBJ2-7|TRBV28|TRBD1
CASTDRQGRTYEQYF
TGTGCCAGCACAGACCGACAGGGTAGGACCTACGAGCAGTACTTC
>TRBJ1-6|TRBV30|TRBD1
CAWSRDSGEPLHF
TGTGCCTGGAGTCGGGACAGTGGGGAACCCCTCCACTTT
>TRBJ2-3|TRBV9|-
CASSQSGAVADTQYF
TGTGCCAGCAGCCAAAGTGGGGCCGTGGCGGATACGCAGTATTTT
>TRBJ1-5|TRBV6-5|-
CASSYYGSNQPQHF
TGTGCCAGCAGTTACTACGGGAGCAATCAGCCCCAGCATTTT
>TRBJ2-7|TRBV5-1|-
CASRSGAYEQYF
TGCGCCAGCAGGTCGGGGGCCTACGAGCAGTACTTC
>TRBJ1-1|TRBV2|-
CASSDWDMNTEAFF
TGTGCCAGCAGTGATTGGGACATGAACACTGAAGCTTTCTTT
>TRBJ1-2|TRBV27|-
CASSPDPDRNYGYTF
TGTGCCAGCAGTCCCGACCCGGACAGAAACTATGGCTACACCTTC
>TRBJ2-1|TRBV2|TRBD2
CASSEGTSGKREFF
TGTGCCAGCAGTGAAGGGACTAGCGGGAAAAGGGAGTTCTTC
>TRBJ2-1|TRBV18|-
CASSPPSGGEHNEQFF
TGTGCCAGCTCACCACCGTCGGGTGGTGAGCACAATGAGCAGTTCTTC
>TRBJ1-5|TRBV7-8|-
CASSFWMGADSNQPQHF
TGTGCCAGCAGCTTTTGGATGGGGGCGGATAGCAATCAGCCCCAGCATTTT
>TRBJ2-1|TRBV5-4|TRBD1
CASSLIITGDLGEQFF
TGTGCCAGCAGCTTGATTATCACAGGGGATTTGGGAGAGCAGTTCTTC
>TRBJ1-4|TRBV30|-
CAWSVLGTPEKLFF
TGTGCCTGGAGTGTACTGGGGACACCCGAAAAACTGTTTTTT
>TRBJ2-5|TRBV30|-
CAWSEETQYF
TGTGCCTGGTCAGAAGAGACCCAGTACTTC
>TRBJ1-1|TRBV30|-
CAWSGVVASGDFTEAFF
TGTGCCTGGTCGGGAGTTGTTGCGTCCGGAGACTTCACTGAAGCTTTCTTT
>TRBJ2-5|TRBV7-9|TRBD2
CASSFREGGETQYF
TGTGCCAGCAGCTTCCGGGAGGGAGGAGAGACCCAGTACTTC
>TRBJ2-5|TRBV7-7|-
CASSSNRVAETQYF
TGTGCCAGCAGCTCGAACAGGGTTGCAGAGACCCAGTACTTC
>TRBJ2-7|TRBV5-6|-
CASSKGEQVAYEQYF
TGTGCCAGCAGTAAGGGGGAGCAGGTTGCCTACGAGCAGTACTTC
>TRBJ2-1|TRBV4-2|-
CASSQGVNEQFF
TGTGCCAGCAGCCAAGGAGTCAATGAGCAGTTCTTC
>TRBJ1-1|TRBV6-5|TRBD1
CASIGQGQYRTEAFF
TGTGCCAGCATTGGACAGGGTCAGTATCGCACTGAAGCTTTCTTT
>TRBJ1-2|TRBV5-4|-
CASSLVGQSYGYTF
TGTGCCAGCAGCTTGGTTGGGCAGAGCTATGGCTACACCTTC
>TRBJ1-2|TRBV9|-
CASSIVEGVYEGGYTF
TGTGCCAGCAGCATAGTCGAGGGGGTCTATGAGGGCGGCTACACCTTC
>TRBJ2-1|TRBV5-1|-
CASSSGHLMSSYNEQFF
TGCGCCAGCAGCTCGGGACACCTTATGAGCTCCTACAATGAGCAGTTCTTC
>TRBJ2-5|TRBV29-1|TRBD2
CSAIPRGTQETQYF
TGCAGCGCAATCCCGCGGGGGACTCAAGAGACCCAGTACTTC
>TRBJ2-7|TRBV5-1|-
CASSTGSRPVDEQYF
TGCGCCAGCAGTACGGGATCACGGCCGGTTGACGAGCAGTACTTC
>TRBJ1-2|TRBV7-2|-
CASSPAGRNYGYTF
TGTGCCAGCAGCCCTGCGGGACGGAACTATGGCTACACCTTC
>TRBJ1-6|TRBV19|TRBD1
CASSTPQQGILHF
TGTGCCAGTAGTACCCCTCAACAGGGGATCCTCCACTTT
>TRBJ1-2|TRBV30|TRBD1
CAWNRGTGDYGYTF
TGTGCCTGGAATAGGGGGACAGGCGACTATGGCTACACCTTC
>TRBJ1-6|TRBV5-1|-
CASSEVNSPLHF
TGCGCCAGCAGCGAGGTCAATTCACCCCTCCACTTT
>TRBJ1-5|TRBV6-1|TRBD1
CASSTDRDQPQHF
TGTGCCAGCAGTACCGACAGGGATCAGCCCCAGCATTTT
>TRBJ2-7|TRBV5-1|-
CASSTPIGDKDEQYF
TGCGCCAGCAGCACCCCTATCGGGGACAAGGACGAGCAGTACTTC
>TRBJ2-1|TRBV10-3|TRBD2
CAISDGGSGLAGGSSYNEQFF
TGTGCCATCAGTGATGGGGGTTCGGGACTAGCGGGAGGGAGCTCCTACAATGAGCAGTTCTTC
>TRBJ2-3|TRBV10-3|-
CAISDGDTDTQYF
TGTGCCATCAGTGACGGGGACACAGATACGCAGTATTTT
>TRBJ2-7|TRBV28|-
CASSLHQTTNEQYF
TGTGCCAGCAGTTTACACCAGACCACTAACGAGCAGTACTTC
>TRBJ2-5|TRBV10-3|-
CATAGSAQETQYF
TGTGCCACAGCCGGGTCGGCTCAAGAGACCCAGTACTTC
>TRBJ2-7|TRBV2|-
CASSEPTGLSYEQYF
TGTGCCAGCAGTGAACCTACGGGACTTTCCTACGAGCAGTACTTC
>TRBJ2-7|TRBV27|-
CASSLFGLQRREQYF
TGTGCCAGCAGTTTATTCGGACTTCAACGGCGCGAGCAGTACTTC
>TRBJ2-6|TRBV28|-
CASSPQGTWSGANVLTF
TGTGCCAGCAGTCCCCAGGGTACCTGGTCTGGGGCCAACGTCCTGACTTTC
>TRBJ2-3|TRBV7-2|TRBD2
CASSLSGSADTQYF
TGTGCCAGCAGCCTTAGCGGGAGCGCAGATACGCAGTATTTT
>TRBJ2-1|TRBV19|TRBD2
CASSIGGLRGAGAYGEQFF
TGTGCCAGTAGTATAGGGGGGTTACGCGGAGCGGGAGCTTACGGGGAGCAGTTCTTC
>TRBJ2-2|TRBV4-2|TRBD2
CASSLSSGVTGELFF
TGTGCCAGCAGCCTCAGTAGCGGGGTTACCGGGGAGCTGTTTTTT
>TRBJ1-3|TRBV9|-
CASSPEVQGISSGNTIYF
TGTGCCAGCAGCCCGGAAGTTCAGGGGATAAGCTCTGGAAACACCATATATTTT
>TRBJ1-5|TRBV25-1|TRBD1
CASRGQGPNQPQHF
TGTGCCAGCAGGGGACAGGGGCCCAATCAGCCCCAGCATTTT
>TRBJ1-2|TRBV29-1|-
CSAGYRDDYGYTF
TGCAGCGCCGGCTACAGGGATGACTATGGCTACACCTTC
>TRBJ1-2|TRBV28|-
CASEGFYGYTF
TGTGCCAGCGAGGGTTTCTATGGCTACACCTTC
>TRBJ1-2|TRBV7-8|TRBD1
CASSSKRTGPLYYGYTF
TGTGCCAGCAGCTCCAAAAGGACAGGGCCTCTCTACTATGGCTACACCTTC
>TRBJ1-2|TRBV4-1|-
CASSQAPRGFGYTF
TGCGCCAGCAGCCAAGCACCCAGGGGCTTCGGCTACACCTTC
>TRBJ2-7|TRBV19|-
CASSPGYSYEQYF
TGTGCCAGTAGTCCAGGATACTCCTACGAGCAGTACTTC